The sequence of this T cell receptor (beta chain) was determined in a study of blood T cell repertoires in COVID-19. Study details: The United States, Italy and Spain supplied acute and convalescent COVID-19 samples. PBMCs, B-cell-depleted T cells, or T cells provided the cDNA or gDNA that made up the material.

This clone was observed a single time. V shed 4 bases, J shed 6 bases, and the junction held 17 bases outside the gene matches. CDR3 length: 18 residues. Germline lookup yields CDR1 SGHNT and CDR2 YYREEE (reference sequence). In the original analysis: Quantification of nucleated cells was approximated via reference gene primer amplification. TCRdb's copy holds only in-frame clones and misses some; the assay was immunoSEQ multiplex PCR. V and J calls and clone size come straight from that table; D and trimming were deduced from the DNA. Of 40,000 to 55,000 clones in the sample, over 75% were seen once.

The TCR sequence derives from a man in his forties or fifties with active COVID-19. This sequence joins TRBV5-4 and TRBJ2-2, with 8 bases aligning to TRBD2. The sample comprised peripheral blood. CDR3 protein: CASSPGGVAGLLPGELFF. CDR3 DNA sequence: TGTGCCAGCAGCCCCGGGGGGGTAGCGGGGTTGTTACCCGGGGAGCTGTTTTTT.